This T cell receptor (beta chain) was identified in a study of blood T cell repertoires in COVID-19. Across the study: Sources were T cells, B-cell-depleted T cells, or PBMCs; the material itself was cDNA or gDNA.

The CDR3 contains 16 residues. The germline V gene encodes CDR1 SGHRS and CDR2 YFSETQ. J gave up 2 bases and V 3 bases, and 5 bases lay outside the gene matches. Assay used: immunoSEQ multiplex PCR; TCRdb lists only in-frame clones, some missing. The sample yields about 280,000 clones, 80% to 85% seen once. Clinical history reported by participants formed the basis on which cohorts were assigned. Exposed volunteers were people who met a COVID-19 case within 2 weeks before study entry. J is TRBJ2-5 and V is TRBV5-1; 12 bases align to TRBD2. Sequencing was performed on PBMCs or T cells enriched from blood (not recorded which). The sequence came from a man in his forties who had been exposed to COVID-19. CDR3 nucleotides: TGCGCCAGCAGCTCTTCAGGACTAGCGGGACAAGAGACCCAGTACTTC. Its protein is CASSSSGLAGQETQYF.